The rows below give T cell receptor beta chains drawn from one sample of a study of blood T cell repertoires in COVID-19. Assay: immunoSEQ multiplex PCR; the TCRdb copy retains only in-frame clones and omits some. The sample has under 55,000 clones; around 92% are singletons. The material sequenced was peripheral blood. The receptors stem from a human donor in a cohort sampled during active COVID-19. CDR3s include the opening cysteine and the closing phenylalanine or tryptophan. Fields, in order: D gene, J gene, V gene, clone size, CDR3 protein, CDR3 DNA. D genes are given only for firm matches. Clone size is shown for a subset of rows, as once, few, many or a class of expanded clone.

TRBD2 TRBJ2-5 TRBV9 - CASSADAAGGPETQYF TGTGCCAGCAGCGCTGACGCAGCGGGAGGTCCAGAGACCCAGTACTTC
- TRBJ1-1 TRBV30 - CAWSVLDRSEAFF TGTGCCTGGAGTGTACTCGACAGGTCCGAAGCTTTCTTT
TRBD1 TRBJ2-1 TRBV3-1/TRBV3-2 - CASSLPGQGANEQFF TGTGCCAGCAGCCTTCCGGGACAGGGGGCGAATGAGCAGTTCTTC
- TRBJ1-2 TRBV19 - CASSIQGIVNYGYTF TGTGCCAGTAGTATACAGGGTATCGTGAACTATGGCTACACCTTC
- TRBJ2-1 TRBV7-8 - CASSPRLIF TGTGCCAGCAGCCCACGACTGATCTTC
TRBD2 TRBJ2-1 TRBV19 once CASSIQWGPGGDEQFF TGTGCCAGTAGTATACAATGGGGACCCGGGGGGGATGAGCAGTTCTTC
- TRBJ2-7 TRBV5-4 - CASQKGGEMGYEQYF TGTGCCAGCCAGAAAGGGGGGGAGATGGGCTACGAGCAGTACTTC
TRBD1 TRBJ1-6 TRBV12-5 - CASGLGQGSPLHF TGTGCTAGTGGTTTGGGACAGGGCTCACCCCTCCACTTT
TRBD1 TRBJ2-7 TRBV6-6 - CASSRTGVGEQYF TGTGCCAGCAGCCGGACAGGGGTCGGGGAGCAGTACTTC
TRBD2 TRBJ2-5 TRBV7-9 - CASSSTTSVQETQYF TGTGCCAGCAGCTCAACGACTAGCGTCCAAGAGACCCAGTACTTC
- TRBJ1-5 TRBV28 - CASSFLVIGSGNQPQHF TGTGCCAGCAGTTTTTTGGTGATAGGGAGTGGCAATCAGCCCCAGCATTTT
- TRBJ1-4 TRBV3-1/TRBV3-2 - CASSQEISRADEKLFF TGTGCCAGCAGCCAAGAGATCAGCAGGGCGGATGAAAAACTGTTTTTT
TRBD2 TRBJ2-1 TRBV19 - CASSVSGGAYNEQFF TGTGCCAGTAGTGTTAGCGGGGGGGCCTACAATGAGCAGTTCTTC
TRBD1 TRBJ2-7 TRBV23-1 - CASSQSVGTGKGEQYF TGCGCCAGCAGTCAATCCGTCGGGACAGGGAAAGGCGAGCAGTACTTC
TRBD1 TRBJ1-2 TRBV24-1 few CATSARDSYGYTF TGTGCCACCAGTGCCCGGGACAGCTATGGCTACACCTTC
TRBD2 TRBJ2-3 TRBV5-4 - CASSWGGRSTDTQYF TGTGCCAGCAGCTGGGGCGGGAGAAGCACAGATACGCAGTATTTT
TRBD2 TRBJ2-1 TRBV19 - CASKKRGASYNEQFF TGTGCCAGTAAAAAGCGGGGGGCATCCTACAATGAGCAGTTCTTC
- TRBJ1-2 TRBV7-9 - CASSLEVGSYGYTF TGTGCCAGCAGCTTAGAGGTGGGCAGCTATGGCTACACCTTC
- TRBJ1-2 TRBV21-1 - CASSKPRGYGYTF TGTGCCAGCAGCAAACCCCGGGGATATGGCTACACCTTC
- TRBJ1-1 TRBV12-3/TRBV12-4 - CASSFYPAEAFF TGTGCCAGCAGTTTCTACCCCGCTGAAGCTTTCTTT
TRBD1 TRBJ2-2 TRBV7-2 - CASSTRDRGSTGELFF TGTGCCAGCAGCACCCGGGACAGGGGGAGCACCGGGGAGCTGTTTTTT
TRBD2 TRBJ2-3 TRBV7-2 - CASSHIAHGLGTDTQYF TGTGCCAGCAGCCACATCGCACACGGACTAGGCACAGATACGCAGTATTTT
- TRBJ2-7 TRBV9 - CASSVVPDSTYEQYF TGTGCCAGCAGCGTAGTGCCGGACAGTACCTACGAGCAGTACTTC
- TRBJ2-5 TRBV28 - CASSPVSFQETQYF TGTGCCAGCAGTCCAGTCTCTTTCCAAGAGACCCAGTACTTC
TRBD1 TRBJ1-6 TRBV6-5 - CASTMPGGGSPLHF TGTGCCAGCACTATGCCAGGGGGCGGTTCACCCCTCCACTTT
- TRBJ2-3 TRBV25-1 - CASSSSTNPTTDTQYF -
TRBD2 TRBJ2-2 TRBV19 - CASRTSGDTGELFF TGTGCCAGTAGGACCAGCGGGGACACCGGGGAGCTGTTTTTT
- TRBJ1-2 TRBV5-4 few CASSLVRETYGYTF TGTGCCAGCAGCTTGGTCAGGGAAACCTATGGCTACACCTTC
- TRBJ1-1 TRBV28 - CASSNTNVEAFF TGTGCCAGCAGTAACACGAACGTAGAAGCTTTCTTT
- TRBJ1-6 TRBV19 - CASSIEQGFSPLHF TGTGCCAGTAGTATAGAACAGGGATTTTCACCCCTCCACTTT
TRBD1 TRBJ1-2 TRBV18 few CASSPYRGSRYGYTF TGTGCCAGCTCACCTTACAGGGGTTCGCGCTATGGCTACACCTTC
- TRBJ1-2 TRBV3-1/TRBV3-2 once CASSRGLLQSNYGYTF TGTGCCAGCAGCCGGGGGCTCCTACAGTCTAACTATGGCTACACCTTC
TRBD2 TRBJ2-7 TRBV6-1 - CASSEGSGGAHEQYF TGTGCCAGCAGTGAAGGGAGCGGGGGGGCCCACGAGCAGTACTTC
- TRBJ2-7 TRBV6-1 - CASSEARRDYEQYF TGTGCCAGCAGTGAAGCGCGGCGGGACTACGAGCAGTACTTC
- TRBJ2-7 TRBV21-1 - CASSKYRCVGETGTDAGYEQYF -
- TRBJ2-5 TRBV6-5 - CASRLTSSRTQYF TGTGCCAGCAGACTAACTAGTTCTCGGACCCAGTACTTC
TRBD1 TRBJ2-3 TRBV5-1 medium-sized CASSEATGPDTQYF TGCGCCAGCAGCGAGGCGACAGGGCCAGATACGCAGTATTTT
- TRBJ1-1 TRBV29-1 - CSVGDLRGTEAFF TGCAGCGTTGGGGATTTAAGGGGCACTGAAGCTTTCTTT
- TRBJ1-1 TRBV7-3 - CASRLTGNTEAFF TGTGCCAGCAGACTGACAGGGAACACTGAAGCTTTCTTT
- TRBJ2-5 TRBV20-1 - CSASSVQETQYF TGCAGTGCTAGTTCGGTACAAGAGACCCAGTACTTC
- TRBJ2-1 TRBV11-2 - CASSLVFGGRGYNEQFF TGTGCCAGCAGCTTAGTTTTCGGTGGCAGGGGTTACAATGAGCAGTTCTTC
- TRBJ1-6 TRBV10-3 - CAIASGKQGQSPLHF TGTGCCATCGCATCCGGGAAACAGGGTCAGTCACCCCTCCACTTT
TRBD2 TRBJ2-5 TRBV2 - CASRRTSGGYQETQYF TGTGCCAGCAGGAGGACTAGCGGGGGGTACCAAGAGACCCAGTACTTC
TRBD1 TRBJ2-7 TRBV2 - CASSSPGQRSYEQYF TGTGCCAGCAGTTCCCCGGGACAGAGAAGTTACGAGCAGTACTTC
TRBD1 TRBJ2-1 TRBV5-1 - CASSETTGFNEQFF TGCGCCAGCAGCGAAACGACAGGGTTCAATGAGCAGTTCTTC
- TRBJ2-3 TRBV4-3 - CASSQDLRGPVEGSPDTQYF TGCGCCAGCAGCCAAGATTTGCGGGGGCCTGTGGAGGGGAGCCCAGATACGCAGTATTTT
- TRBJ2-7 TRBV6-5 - CASSYTRGNSGEQYF TGTGCCAGCAGTTACACGCGGGGTAACTCGGGAGAGCAGTACTTC
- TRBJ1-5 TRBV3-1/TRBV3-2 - CASSQLSQPQHF TGTGCCAGCAGCCAGCTGAGTCAGCCCCAGCATTTT